This TCR beta chain was recovered during a study of PD-L1 blockade in urothelial cancer. Study-wide background: At 6 weeks and at 3 weeks (second dose) after treatment start, blood was analyzed.

Germline V gene lookup returns CDR1 SGHAT and CDR2 FQNNGV. The CDR3 has 16 residues. Unmatched junction bases numbered 5, after V lost 1 base and J lost 4 bases. The time point here: pretreatment peripheral blood. The data were produced by immunoSEQ multiplex PCR, yet TCRdb's version contains in-frame clones alone and is incomplete. The sample lists 90,000 to 100,000 clones; 90% were seen once. The sequence came from a man aged 55 to 70 with urothelial cancer. Sample: PBMCs, taken around atezolizumab (anti-PD-L1) treatment. The genes are TRBV11-2 and TRBJ2-7; 12 nucleotides align to TRBD2. The CDR3 loop reads CASSLVLAGGLYEQYF. CDR3 DNA: TGTGCCAGCAGCTTAGTCCTAGCGGGGGGGCTTTACGAGCAGTACTTC.